This T cell receptor beta chain was profiled in a study of a mutant IDH1 vaccine in newly diagnosed glioma. Whole-study findings and limits: Pseudoprogression showed no apparent link to changes in top peripheral T cell clonotypes.

TCRdb keeps only in-frame clones here, not all; method: immunoSEQ multiplex PCR. The sample consists of 98,000 or so clones, over 85% of them appearing once. The germline CDR1 and CDR2 sequences are SGHDT and YYEEEE. V lost 0 bases, J lost 11 bases, and 3 bases stayed unmatched. The CDR3 totals 13 residues. Regarding time point: baseline, week 1 (first vaccination visit). Regarding treatment: pre-vaccination baseline after standard-of-care therapy. About this clone: The target antigen is unknown.

This sequence joins TRBV5-6 and TRBJ2-1, with 9 bases identical to TRBD2. The sample was PBMCs, taken from a glioma patient treated with radiotherapy, temozolomide or both. The origin of this receptor is a woman aged 45-65 years with glioma. The CDR3 region has the DNA TGTGCCAGCAGCTTGGCGGCGGGAGGGCAGCAGTTCTTC. Residues: CASSLAAGGQQFF. Supplemented by reference TRBV5-6 and TRBJ2-1, the full variable domain reads DAGVTQSPTHLIKTRGQQVTLRCSPKSGHDTVSWYQQALGQGPQFIFQYYEEEERQRGNFPDRFSGHQFPNYSSELNVNALLLGDSALYLCASSLAAGGQQFFGPGTRLTVL.